Below are 16 T cell receptor beta chains sequenced from a single sample in a study of T cells in Graves' hyperthyroidism and ophthalmopathy. The source material, RNA transcripts, was used to amplify TCR beta CDR3 regions. Initially, a first-round RT-PCR of the TCR CDR3 employed the HTBI primer set. One entry per CDR3 protein, called by TCRdb with MiXCR from the multiplex PCR reads. The sample lists a few hundred thousand distinct CDR3 sequences; roughly 19% were seen once. Sequencing was carried out using blood. Source of these receptors: a man between 50 and 59 years old with Graves' ophthalmopathy.

The CDR3 reads CASSVANSRPKIGQETQYF. In nucleotides, the CDR3 is TGTGCCAGCAGCGTCGCGAACTCCCGACCGAAAATTGGCCAAGAGACCCAGTACTTC. The V gene is TRBV9, the J gene TRBJ2-5; D remains ambiguous. This CDR3 is 19 amino acids long. With 2 bases removed from V and 1 base from J, the gap between germline ends came to 24 bases. Per germline, CDR1 SGDLS and CDR2 YYNGEE.

This clonotype has at least ten counts. V usage is TRBV5-1 and J usage is TRBJ2-7; 9 bases match TRBD1. This CDR3 is built from 15 residues. Germline CDR1 reads SGHRS; CDR2 reads YFSETQ. V was clipped by 3 bases and J by 0 bases; unmatched bases: 4. The CDR3 bases are TGCGCCAGCAGCTCACAGGGGGCTCGCTCCTACGAGCAGTACTTC. Its protein is CASSSQGARSYEQYF.

This chain connects TRBV12-3 or TRBV12-4 to TRBJ2-2, with D possibly matching TRBD2 (5 bases). This CDR3 is 14 amino acids long. Deletions cut 5 bases from V and 4 bases from J, with 11 bases between. CDR3: CASSNLRGTGELFF. CDR3 coding DNA: TGTGCCAGCAGTAACCTACGGGGCACCGGGGAGCTGTTTTTT.

This clonotype was detected a few times. The V gene is TRBV28, the J gene TRBJ1-2; 7 bases fit TRBD1. J was trimmed by 6 bases and V by 6 bases; bases with no gene match: 7. CDR3 length: 13 residues. From germline, CDR1 is MDHEN and CDR2 SYDVKM. The CDR3 DNA sequence: TGTGCCAGCAGACTAGAGACAGGGAATGGCTACACCTTC. Its protein is CASRLETGNGYTF.

The rearrangement joins TRBV7-9 to TRBJ2-2, with TRBD1 as a possible D gene (5 bases). Trimming left V 5 bases short and J 1 base short, with 14 bases between. This CDR3 region has 16 residues. Germline V gene lookup returns CDR1 SEHNR and CDR2 FQNEAQ (reference sequence). For the CDR3, the DNA is TGTGCCAGCAGCCCCCCCAGGGCGGTGAACACCGGGGAGCTGTTTTTT. This translates into CASSPPRAVNTGELFF.

This clonotype occurred a few times. This sequence joins TRBV12-3 or TRBV12-4 and TRBJ2-3, with D hard to call. This CDR3 region has 17 residues. V was pared by 2 bases and J by 6 bases, with 21 bases between. The CDR3 sequence: CASSLKQLEIQMDTQYF. The CDR3, as DNA: TGTGCCAGCAGTTTAAAACAGCTAGAGATTCAGATGGATACGCAGTATTTT.

There are many counts of this clonotype. The V and J genes are TRBV28 and TRBJ2-1; 9 nucleotides align to TRBD1. V trimming: 7 bases; J trimming: 9 bases; junction bases outside the gene matches: 25. The CDR3 sequence is 19 residues long. Germline V gene data show CDR1 as MDHEN and CDR2 as SYDVKM. CDR3 coding DNA: TGTGCCAGCACTAAGTGGGGGACAGGGTTCATGCGGGAGTTGGCTGAGCAGTTCTTC. Residues: CASTKWGTGFMRELAEQFF.

This clonotype was picked up many times. The genes are TRBV9 and TRBJ2-1, with 12 bases that match TRBD2. Germline V gene data show CDR1 as SGDLS and CDR2 as YYNGEE. This CDR3 is built from 16 residues. V was pared by 3 bases and J by 3 bases, with 4 bases of the junction left unmatched. The CDR3 here is CASSGKGLAGYNEQFF. The CDR3 region has the DNA TGTGCCAGCAGCGGGAAGGGACTAGCGGGCTACAATGAGCAGTTCTTC.

This clonotype has more than one count but fewer than ten. Since a much larger clone is just one base distant, this may be a read error. This CDR3 is CASRTSGYSYNEQFF. The CDR3 nucleotides read TGTGCCAGCAGGACTAGCGGGTACTCCTACAATGAGCAGTTCTTC. The chain has TRBV5-6 and TRBJ2-1, with 10 nucleotides matching TRBD2. Germline CDR1 SGHDT, CDR2 YYEEEE. The V segment lost 5 bases and the J segment 0 bases; nucleotides outside the gene matches: 2. The CDR3 covers 15 residues.

This clonotype was counted many times. The genes are TRBV20-1 and TRBJ2-7; 9 nucleotides match TRBD1. CDR1 is DFQATT, CDR2 SNEGSKA, per germline (reference sequence). The CDR3 totals 14 residues. The V gene end was trimmed by 4 bases and the J gene end by 4 bases; junction bases not matched to a gene: 8. The DNA for the CDR3 is TGCAGTGCTAATCCAGGGACAGGGATATACGAGCAGTACTTC. This encodes CSANPGTGIYEQYF.

A few counts support this clonotype. The chain links TRBV20-1 to TRBJ2-7; perhaps TRBD2 as D (6 bases). The CDR3 is made up of 13 amino acids. The germline CDR1 and CDR2 sequences are DFQATT and SNEGSKA (reference sequence). Deletions cut 5 bases from V and 0 bases from J, with 11 bases between. CDR3 residues: CSARGLISYEQYF. The CDR3 nucleotides read TGCAGTGCTCGGGGACTTATCTCCTACGAGCAGTACTTC.

V is TRBV4-2 and J is TRBJ2-1; 10 positions agree with TRBD2. This CDR3 contains 16 residues. V was clipped by 0 bases and J by 8 bases; unmatched bases: 7. Per the germline V gene, CDR1 is LGHNA and CDR2 is YNFKEQ. The CDR3 DNA is TGTGCCAGCAGCCAAGAGGCTAGCGGGAGAGGTGATGAGCAGTTCTTC. Encoded protein: CASSQEASGRGDEQFF.

This clonotype has at least ten counts. The chain uses TRBV11-2 and TRBJ2-5, with D uncertain. CDR3 length: 11 residues. V was shortened by 5 bases and J by 5 bases, with 6 bases between the two germline ends. The germline gives CDR1 SGHAT, CDR2 FQNNGV. Written as DNA, the CDR3 is TGTGCCAGCAGCCGTTTGGAGACCCAGTACTTC. This encodes CASSRLETQYF.

The table lists this clonotype with many counts. This sequence joins TRBV3-1 and TRBJ2-1, with a possible D match to TRBD2 (5 bases). Deletions cut 1 base from V and 9 bases from J, with 10 bases between. The CDR3 runs 13 residues. From germline, CDR1 is LGHDT and CDR2 YNNKEL (reference sequence). The CDR3 nucleotides are TGTGCCAGCAGCCAAGGGACTGAGGGTGAGCAGTTCTTC. It is translated as CASSQGTEGEQFF.

CDR3 loop: CASILRPTREYTEAFF. The CDR3 DNA is TGTGCCAGCATCCTTCGGCCCACCAGGGAGTACACTGAAGCTTTCTTT. This rearrangement joins TRBV6-1 to TRBJ1-1, with a tentative D call TRBD1 (5 bases). Germline V gives CDR1 MNHNS, CDR2 SASEGT. Trimming shortened V by 7 bases and J by 3 bases, and 21 bases separated the two germline ends. The CDR3 sequence is 16 residues long.

This clonotype has just a few counts. The V call is TRBV18, the J call TRBJ2-5; 9 bases map to TRBD1. Germline CDR1 and CDR2: KGHSH and LQKENI. Trimming took 2 bases from V and 4 from J; bases not matched to a gene: 5. The CDR3 has 15 amino acids. CDR3 sequence (DNA): TGTGCCAGCTCACCAAACTACAGGGGGCCAGAGACCCAGTACTTC. Protein product: CASSPNYRGPETQYF.